The rows below give T cell receptor beta chains drawn from one sample of a study of cytomegalovirus exposure and HLA in healthy donors. The protocol was immunoSEQ multiplex PCR, while the TCRdb copy is restricted to in-frame clones and leaves out a portion. This table holds hundreds of thousands of clones, approximately 78% found once. Sequencing was done on a sample of PBMCs. The source is a man aged 25-45 years in good health and CMV-seronegative. Each CDR3 is given with its conserved first and last residue. Each record gives: CDR3 length, D gene, V gene, J gene, clone size, CDR3 protein, CDR3 DNA. The D gene is left open where the match is weak. Clone size is not always given. Where it is, it says once, few, many or a class for expanded clones.

CDR3 length: 14; D gene: TRBD1; V gene: TRBV5-1; J gene: TRBJ2-5; clone size: -; CDR3 protein: CASSLRTGSETQYF; CDR3 DNA: TGCGCCAGCAGCTTAAGGACAGGGTCGGAGACCCAGTACTTC
CDR3 length: 13; D gene: -; V gene: TRBV4-1; J gene: TRBJ1-1; clone size: -; CDR3 protein: CASSSTGNTEAFF; CDR3 DNA: TGCGCCAGCAGTTCGACAGGGAACACTGAAGCTTTCTTT
CDR3 length: 15; D gene: TRBD1; V gene: TRBV27; J gene: TRBJ2-7; clone size: -; CDR3 protein: CASSPGQGFLRGQYF; CDR3 DNA: TGTGCCAGCAGTCCCGGACAGGGTTTTCTTCGAGGGCAGTACTTC
CDR3 length: 13; D gene: -; V gene: TRBV9; J gene: TRBJ2-7; clone size: -; CDR3 protein: CASSPTGAYEQYF; CDR3 DNA: TGTGCCAGCAGCCCCACGGGGGCCTACGAGCAGTACTTC
CDR3 length: 14; D gene: -; V gene: TRBV27; J gene: TRBJ2-7; clone size: -; CDR3 protein: CASSRRDTTYEQYF; CDR3 DNA: TGTGCCAGCAGCCGTCGGGACACAACCTACGAGCAGTACTTC
CDR3 length: 15; D gene: TRBD1; V gene: TRBV5-1; J gene: TRBJ2-3; clone size: -; CDR3 protein: CASSSGQGGGDTQYF; CDR3 DNA: TGCGCCAGCAGCTCGGGACAGGGAGGGGGAGATACGCAGTATTTT
CDR3 length: 14; D gene: TRBD1; V gene: TRBV6-5; J gene: TRBJ1-5; clone size: few; CDR3 protein: CASRQGQGNQPQHF; CDR3 DNA: TGTGCCAGCAGACAGGGACAGGGGAATCAGCCCCAGCATTTT
CDR3 length: 15; D gene: TRBD1; V gene: TRBV19; J gene: TRBJ1-2; clone size: -; CDR3 protein: CASSPRDRVTYGYTF; CDR3 DNA: TGTGCCAGTAGTCCCCGGGACAGGGTTACCTATGGCTACACCTTC
CDR3 length: 14; D gene: -; V gene: TRBV9; J gene: TRBJ1-1; clone size: -; CDR3 protein: CASSVTGRHTEAFF; CDR3 DNA: TGTGCCAGCAGCGTCACAGGGAGACACACTGAAGCTTTCTTT
CDR3 length: 14; D gene: -; V gene: TRBV7-9; J gene: TRBJ1-5; clone size: -; CDR3 protein: CASSRPGSNQPQHF; CDR3 DNA: TGTGCCAGCAGCCGACCCGGGTCCAATCAGCCCCAGCATTTT
CDR3 length: 12; D gene: -; V gene: TRBV13; J gene: TRBJ2-1; clone size: -; CDR3 protein: CASSLEGNEQFF; CDR3 DNA: TGTGCCAGCAGCTTGGAGGGTAATGAGCAGTTCTTC
CDR3 length: 14; D gene: TRBD1; V gene: TRBV28; J gene: TRBJ2-7; clone size: -; CDR3 protein: CASRSGTGEIEQYF; CDR3 DNA: TGTGCCAGCAGGTCCGGGACAGGGGAAATAGAGCAGTACTTC
CDR3 length: 16; D gene: TRBD1; V gene: TRBV7-6; J gene: TRBJ1-1; clone size: -; CDR3 protein: CASSLGQGSFNTEAFF; CDR3 DNA: TGTGCCAGCAGCTTGGGACAGGGGAGTTTTAACACTGAAGCTTTCTTT
CDR3 length: 14; D gene: -; V gene: TRBV11-2; J gene: TRBJ1-2; clone size: -; CDR3 protein: CASNLSPGNYGYTF; CDR3 DNA: TGTGCCAGCAACCTAAGTCCAGGGAACTATGGCTACACCTTC
CDR3 length: 14; D gene: TRBD2; V gene: TRBV10-2; J gene: TRBJ2-7; clone size: -; CDR3 protein: CASSESNEAGEQYF; CDR3 DNA: TGCGCCAGCAGTGAGTCCAACGAAGCGGGAGAGCAGTACTTC
CDR3 length: 15; D gene: TRBD1; V gene: TRBV7-9; J gene: TRBJ2-3; clone size: -; CDR3 protein: CASSLGQGGSDTQYF; CDR3 DNA: TGTGCCAGCAGCTTGGGACAGGGAGGTTCAGATACGCAGTATTTT
CDR3 length: 13; D gene: TRBD2; V gene: TRBV6-5; J gene: TRBJ2-7; clone size: -; CDR3 protein: CASSWTGGREQYF; CDR3 DNA: TGTGCCAGCAGTTGGACGGGGGGGCGGGAGCAGTACTTC
CDR3 length: 14; D gene: TRBD2; V gene: TRBV4-1; J gene: TRBJ2-5; clone size: -; CDR3 protein: CASSPGLALETQYF; CDR3 DNA: TGCGCCAGCAGCCCAGGACTAGCCCTAGAGACCCAGTACTTC
CDR3 length: 16; D gene: -; V gene: TRBV7-2; J gene: TRBJ2-5; clone size: -; CDR3 protein: CASSLGGGVPKETQYF; CDR3 DNA: TGTGCCAGCAGCTTAGGGGGCGGGGTACCCAAAGAGACCCAGTACTTC
CDR3 length: 14; D gene: -; V gene: TRBV6-1; J gene: TRBJ1-1; clone size: -; CDR3 protein: CASSEYRQNTEAFF; CDR3 DNA: TGTGCCAGCAGTGAATATAGACAAAACACTGAAGCTTTCTTT
CDR3 length: 13; D gene: TRBD1; V gene: TRBV7-3; J gene: TRBJ2-1; clone size: -; CDR3 protein: CASSSGGTSEQFF; CDR3 DNA: TGTGCCAGCAGCTCAGGGGGAACGAGTGAGCAGTTCTTC
CDR3 length: 15; D gene: TRBD1; V gene: TRBV10-3; J gene: TRBJ2-2; clone size: -; CDR3 protein: CAISGQGLNTGELFF; CDR3 DNA: TGTGCCATCAGCGGACAGGGTCTTAATACCGGGGAGCTGTTTTTT
CDR3 length: 15; D gene: TRBD2; V gene: TRBV29-1; J gene: TRBJ2-4; clone size: -; CDR3 protein: CSASGGAVSKNIQYF; CDR3 DNA: TGCAGCGCCAGCGGGGGGGCCGTCTCCAAAAACATTCAGTACTTC
CDR3 length: 17; D gene: TRBD2; V gene: TRBV27; J gene: TRBJ2-3; clone size: -; CDR3 protein: CASSFVKRGGWTDTQYF; CDR3 DNA: TGTGCCAGCAGTTTCGTTAAGCGGGGGGGCTGGACAGATACGCAGTATTTT
CDR3 length: 13; D gene: -; V gene: TRBV6-5; J gene: TRBJ1-6; clone size: -; CDR3 protein: CASSPAYNSPLHF; CDR3 DNA: TGTGCCAGCAGTCCAGCCTATAATTCACCCCTCCACTTT
CDR3 length: 19; D gene: -; V gene: TRBV28; J gene: TRBJ2-7; clone size: -; CDR3 protein: CASSLWSPGRTDTGDEQYF; CDR3 DNA: TGTGCCAGCAGTTTATGGTCCCCCGGACGGACCGACACGGGGGACGAGCAGTACTTC
CDR3 length: 18; D gene: TRBD2; V gene: TRBV19; J gene: TRBJ2-3; clone size: -; CDR3 protein: CASSTGLAGGLSTDTQYF; CDR3 DNA: TGTGCCAGTAGTACGGGACTAGCGGGGGGCCTTAGCACAGATACGCAGTATTTT
CDR3 length: 15; D gene: -; V gene: TRBV15; J gene: TRBJ1-5; clone size: -; CDR3 protein: CATSRVGRFNQPQHF; CDR3 DNA: TGTGCCACCAGCAGAGTGGGGCGCTTCAATCAGCCCCAGCATTTT
CDR3 length: 11; D gene: -; V gene: TRBV28; J gene: TRBJ1-1; clone size: -; CDR3 protein: CASSLGARAFF; CDR3 DNA: TGTGCCAGCAGTTTGGGGGCCAGAGCCTTCTTT
CDR3 length: 15; D gene: -; V gene: TRBV2; J gene: TRBJ1-1; clone size: -; CDR3 protein: CASSARGDMNTEAFF; CDR3 DNA: TGTGCCAGCAGTGCCCGGGGTGACATGAACACTGAAGCTTTCTTT
CDR3 length: 16; D gene: TRBD1; V gene: TRBV10-3; J gene: TRBJ1-5; clone size: -; CDR3 protein: CAISESQGAQDQPQHF; CDR3 DNA: TGTGCCATCAGTGAGTCCCAGGGGGCACAGGATCAGCCCCAGCATTTT
CDR3 length: 15; D gene: -; V gene: TRBV10-3; J gene: TRBJ1-4; clone size: -; CDR3 protein: CAISEGRGGVEKLFF; CDR3 DNA: TGTGCCATCAGTGAAGGAAGGGGAGGGGTTGAAAAACTGTTTTTT
CDR3 length: 16; D gene: -; V gene: TRBV27; J gene: TRBJ2-3; clone size: -; CDR3 protein: CASSTQTRVGTDTQYF; CDR3 DNA: TGTGCCAGCAGTACCCAGACTAGAGTGGGCACAGATACGCAGTATTTT
CDR3 length: 17; D gene: TRBD2; V gene: TRBV5-1; J gene: TRBJ2-2; clone size: -; CDR3 protein: CASSFQAGGPGTGELFF; CDR3 DNA: TGCGCCAGCAGCTTTCAAGCGGGGGGGCCGGGTACCGGGGAGCTGTTTTTT
CDR3 length: 16; D gene: -; V gene: TRBV27; J gene: TRBJ1-2; clone size: -; CDR3 protein: CASSPWGGGSDYGYTF; CDR3 DNA: TGTGCCAGCAGTCCATGGGGAGGAGGCTCGGACTATGGCTACACCTTC
CDR3 length: 14; D gene: TRBD2; V gene: TRBV28; J gene: TRBJ2-7; clone size: -; CDR3 protein: CAIGTSGAYYEQYF; CDR3 DNA: TGTGCCATCGGGACTAGCGGGGCGTACTACGAGCAGTACTTC
CDR3 length: 15; D gene: -; V gene: TRBV15; J gene: TRBJ1-5; clone size: few; CDR3 protein: CATSRDFQGLEPQHF; CDR3 DNA: TGTGCCACCAGCAGAGATTTTCAGGGGCTCGAGCCCCAGCATTTT
CDR3 length: 16; D gene: TRBD2; V gene: TRBV4-3; J gene: TRBJ2-1; clone size: -; CDR3 protein: CASSLRLAGDTREQFF; CDR3 DNA: TGCGCCAGCAGCCTTAGACTAGCGGGGGATACCCGAGAGCAGTTCTTC
CDR3 length: 14; D gene: -; V gene: TRBV11-2; J gene: TRBJ1-4; clone size: -; CDR3 protein: CASSLTGISEKLFF; CDR3 DNA: TGTGCCAGCAGCCTAACAGGGATAAGTGAAAAACTGTTTTTT
CDR3 length: 11; D gene: -; V gene: TRBV6-5; J gene: TRBJ2-3; clone size: -; CDR3 protein: CASSRGISQYF; CDR3 DNA: TGTGCCAGCAGTAGAGGAATTTCGCAGTATTTT
CDR3 length: 15; D gene: -; V gene: TRBV2; J gene: TRBJ1-6; clone size: -; CDR3 protein: CASSGGRVKVSPLHF; CDR3 DNA: TGTGCCAGCAGTGGAGGCAGGGTGAAGGTTTCACCCCTCCACTTT
CDR3 length: 16; D gene: TRBD2; V gene: TRBV11-2; J gene: TRBJ2-2; clone size: -; CDR3 protein: CASSSKPGLAYRELFF; CDR3 DNA: TGTGCCAGCAGCTCCAAGCCGGGACTAGCGTACCGGGAGCTGTTTTTT
CDR3 length: 16; D gene: TRBD2; V gene: TRBV28; J gene: TRBJ2-5; clone size: few; CDR3 protein: CASSSGLAGGQETQYF; CDR3 DNA: TGTGCCAGCAGTTCTGGACTAGCGGGGGGCCAAGAGACCCAGTACTTC
CDR3 length: 17; D gene: -; V gene: TRBV4-2; J gene: TRBJ1-1; clone size: -; CDR3 protein: CASSQDPGRAVFTEAFF; CDR3 DNA: TGTGCCAGCAGCCAAGACCCGGGCAGGGCCGTATTCACTGAAGCTTTCTTT
CDR3 length: 14; D gene: TRBD2; V gene: TRBV29-1; J gene: TRBJ2-2; clone size: -; CDR3 protein: CSVRRGSDTGELFF; CDR3 DNA: TGCAGCGTTCGGCGGGGGAGTGACACCGGGGAGCTGTTTTTT
CDR3 length: 12; D gene: -; V gene: TRBV7-9; J gene: TRBJ2-1; clone size: -; CDR3 protein: CASTTSYNEQFF; CDR3 DNA: TGTGCCAGCACCACTTCCTACAATGAGCAGTTCTTC
CDR3 length: 13; D gene: -; V gene: TRBV6-5; J gene: TRBJ1-5; clone size: -; CDR3 protein: CASSPYSNQPQHF; CDR3 DNA: TGTGCCAGCAGTCCTTATAGCAATCAGCCCCAGCATTTT
CDR3 length: 15; D gene: TRBD1; V gene: TRBV2; J gene: TRBJ2-7; clone size: -; CDR3 protein: CASTETGGPGYEQYF; CDR3 DNA: TGTGCCAGCACCGAAACAGGGGGGCCTGGCTACGAGCAGTACTTC
CDR3 length: 14; D gene: -; V gene: TRBV6-5; J gene: TRBJ2-7; clone size: -; CDR3 protein: CASSPRGASYEQYF; CDR3 DNA: TGTGCCAGCAGTCCGCGCGGGGCTTCCTACGAGCAGTACTTC
CDR3 length: 15; D gene: TRBD2; V gene: TRBV7-6; J gene: TRBJ2-7; clone size: -; CDR3 protein: CASSFTSGGSYEQYF; CDR3 DNA: TGTGCCAGCAGCTTCACTAGCGGGGGATCCTACGAGCAGTACTTC
CDR3 length: 12; D gene: TRBD1; V gene: TRBV29-1; J gene: TRBJ2-7; clone size: -; CDR3 protein: CSVQGHLGEQYF; CDR3 DNA: TGCAGCGTACAGGGGCACCTGGGCGAGCAGTACTTC
CDR3 length: 16; D gene: TRBD1; V gene: TRBV4-3; J gene: TRBJ1-2; clone size: -; CDR3 protein: CASSQGVKRQGYGYTF; CDR3 DNA: TGCGCCAGCAGCCAAGGGGTTAAGAGACAGGGCTATGGCTACACCTTC